This T cell receptor (beta chain) was recorded in a study of cytomegalovirus exposure and HLA in healthy donors. The study ran its PCR with 60 Vbeta and 13 Jbeta primers. Study processing details: In a later analysis, of around 85 million unique beta chains, some 10 million appeared in at least two donors. Sequenced by immunoSEQ multiplex PCR; TCRdb stores in-frame clones only, minus some. V, J and clone size were drawn from that table, and D and trimming were deduced from the DNA. This table has about 140,000 clones, around 80% appearing once. In its sample, this clone was seen once. What it recognizes is unknown. Notes on the study in general: Later work showed greater clonal expansion in HLA-associated TCR beta chains than in equally common others. Diagnosis of cytomegalovirus status made by the classifier reportedly showed high specificity and sensitivity. Productive status was seen about 87% or about 30% of the time for most TCR beta V segments in an earlier analysis.

The V gene lost 2 bases and the J gene lost 1 base, with 5 bases spanning the gap. The germline V gene has CDR1 MNHNY and CDR2 SVGAGI (reference sequence). The CDR3 is made up of 13 amino acids. This TCR came from a man aged 40-50 years in good health and CMV-seropositive. The sample was PBMCs. This chain connects TRBV6-6 to TRBJ1-1; D perhaps matches TRBD1 (5 bases). The CDR3 loop reads CASSYQGNTEAFF. The DNA of the CDR3 is TGTGCCAGCAGTTACCAGGGGAACACTGAAGCTTTCTTT.